This T cell receptor (beta chain) originates from a study of memory CD4+ T cells and cytomegalovirus serostatus. Study results and limitations: About 40% of the roughly 150 known CMV-associated TCRbeta sequences appeared in CD4+ memory.

Single viable CD3+CD4+CD8-CD45RO+ cells were sorted as the memory CD4+ T cells. Donors' CMV status reflects serum IgG against pp150, pp28, p38, p52. In regard to this clone: Its antigen remains unidentified.

Profiled with immunoSEQ multiplex PCR; TCRdb holds only in-frame clones, not every one. The profile shows 30,000 to 40,000 clones, 78% of them singletons. This clonotype originated in an adult in good health and CMV-seronegative. The sequenced sample consisted of memory CD4+ T cells from blood.

CDR3 DNA: TGTGCCAGCAGCTCGCCGGGACAAGCTGGATCACCCCTCCACTTT. Protein sequence: CASSSPGQAGSPLHF. The rearrangement links TRBV28 to TRBJ1-6, with D perhaps TRBD1 (6 bases). V dropped 6 bases and J dropped 10 bases, with 19 bases sitting between them. The CDR3 is 15 amino acids. Germline V gene sequence: CDR1 MDHEN, CDR2 SYDVKM.